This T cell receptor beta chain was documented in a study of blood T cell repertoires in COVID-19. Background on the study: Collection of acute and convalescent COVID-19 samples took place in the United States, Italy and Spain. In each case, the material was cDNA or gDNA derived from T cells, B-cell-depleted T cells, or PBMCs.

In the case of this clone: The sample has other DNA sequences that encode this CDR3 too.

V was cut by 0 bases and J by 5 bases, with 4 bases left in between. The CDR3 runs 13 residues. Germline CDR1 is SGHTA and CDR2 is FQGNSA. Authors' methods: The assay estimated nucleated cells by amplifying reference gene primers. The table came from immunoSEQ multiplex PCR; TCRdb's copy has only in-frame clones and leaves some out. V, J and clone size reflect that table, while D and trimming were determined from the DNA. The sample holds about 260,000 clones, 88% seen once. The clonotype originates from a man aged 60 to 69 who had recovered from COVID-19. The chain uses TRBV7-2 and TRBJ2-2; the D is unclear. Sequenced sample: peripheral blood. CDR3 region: CASSLALTGELFF. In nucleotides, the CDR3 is TGTGCCAGCAGCTTAGCACTAACCGGGGAGCTGTTTTTT.